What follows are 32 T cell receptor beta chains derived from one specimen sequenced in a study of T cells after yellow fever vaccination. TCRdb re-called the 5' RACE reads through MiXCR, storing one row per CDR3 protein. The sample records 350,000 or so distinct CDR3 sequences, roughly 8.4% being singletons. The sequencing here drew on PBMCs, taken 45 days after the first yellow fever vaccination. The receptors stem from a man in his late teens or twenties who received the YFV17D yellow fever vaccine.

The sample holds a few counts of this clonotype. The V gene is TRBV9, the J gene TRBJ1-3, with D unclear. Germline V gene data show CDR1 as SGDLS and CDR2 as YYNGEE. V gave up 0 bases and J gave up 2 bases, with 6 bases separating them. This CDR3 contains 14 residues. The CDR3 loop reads CASSVGGPGNTIYF. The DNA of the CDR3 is TGTGCCAGCAGCGTAGGAGGGCCTGGAAACACCATATATTTT.

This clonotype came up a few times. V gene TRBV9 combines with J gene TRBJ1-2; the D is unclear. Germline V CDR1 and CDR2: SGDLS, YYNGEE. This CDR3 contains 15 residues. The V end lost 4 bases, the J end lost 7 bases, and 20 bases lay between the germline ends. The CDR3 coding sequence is TGTGCCAGCAGCCTACCGACGAATGGGGAGGCTGGCTACACCTTC. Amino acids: CASSLPTNGEAGYTF.

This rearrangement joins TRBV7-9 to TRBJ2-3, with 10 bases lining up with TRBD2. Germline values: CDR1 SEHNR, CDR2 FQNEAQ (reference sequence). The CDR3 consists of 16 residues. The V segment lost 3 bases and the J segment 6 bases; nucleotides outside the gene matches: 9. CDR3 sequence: CASSLSGGAVQDTQYF. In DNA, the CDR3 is TGTGCCAGCAGCTTGAGCGGGGGGGCCGTCCAGGATACGCAGTATTTT.

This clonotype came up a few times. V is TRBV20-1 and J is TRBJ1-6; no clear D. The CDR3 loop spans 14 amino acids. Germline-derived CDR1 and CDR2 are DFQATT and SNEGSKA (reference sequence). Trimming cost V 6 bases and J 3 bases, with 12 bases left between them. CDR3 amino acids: CSAVDRDYNSPLHF. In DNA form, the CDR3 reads TGCAGTGCCGTCGACCGGGACTATAATTCACCCCTCCACTTT.

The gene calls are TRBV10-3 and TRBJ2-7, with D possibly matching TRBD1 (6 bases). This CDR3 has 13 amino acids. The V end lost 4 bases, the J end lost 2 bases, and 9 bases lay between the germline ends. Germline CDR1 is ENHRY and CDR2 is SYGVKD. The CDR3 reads CAISVDRTYEQYV. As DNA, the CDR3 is TGTGCCATCAGTGTAGACAGGACCTACGAGCAGTACGTC.

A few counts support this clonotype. The CDR3 nucleotides read TGTGCCAGCACAGACCTCCGACAGGGGTCAGGAAACACCATATATTTT. This translates into CASTDLRQGSGNTIYF. V and J are TRBV27 and TRBJ1-3; 8 bases are shared with TRBD1. Germline trimming cut 7 bases from V and 4 bases from J; bases unmatched to any gene: 12. This CDR3 has 16 amino acids. Germline CDR1 and CDR2: MNHEY and SMNVEV (reference sequence).

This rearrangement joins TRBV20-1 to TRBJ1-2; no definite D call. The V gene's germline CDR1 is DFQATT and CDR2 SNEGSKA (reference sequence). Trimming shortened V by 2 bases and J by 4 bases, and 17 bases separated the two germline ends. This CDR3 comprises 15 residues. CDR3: CSARNQRGFIYGYTF. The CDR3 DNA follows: TGCAGTGCTAGAAACCAGCGAGGGTTCATCTATGGCTACACCTTC.

CDR3 nucleotides: TGTGCCAGCAGTGAAGACTACAGACTTAATTCACCCCTCCACTTT. Its translation: CASSEDYRLNSPLHF. V gene TRBV6-1 combines with J gene TRBJ1-6; no definite D call. This CDR3 has 15 residues. Per germline, CDR1 MNHNS and CDR2 SASEGT. The V gene lost 1 base and the J gene lost 6 bases, with 10 bases spanning the gap.

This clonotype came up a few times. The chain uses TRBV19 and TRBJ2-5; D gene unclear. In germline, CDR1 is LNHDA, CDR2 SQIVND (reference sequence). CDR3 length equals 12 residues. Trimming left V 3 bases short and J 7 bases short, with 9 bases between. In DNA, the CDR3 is TGTGCCAGTAGTATCAGAGAAGGGACCCAGTACTTC. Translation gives CASSIREGTQYF.

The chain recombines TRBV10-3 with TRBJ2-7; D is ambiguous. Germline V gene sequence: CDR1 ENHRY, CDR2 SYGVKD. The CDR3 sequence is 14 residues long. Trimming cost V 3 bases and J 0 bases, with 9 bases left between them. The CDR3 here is CAISEVPGSYEQYF. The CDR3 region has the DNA TGTGCCATCAGTGAAGTTCCAGGCTCCTACGAGCAGTACTTC.

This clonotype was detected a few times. CDR3 amino acids: CASSRQGTGVSFYTGELFF. The CDR3 nucleotides read TGTGCCAGCAGCCGACAAGGGACAGGGGTTTCATTCTACACCGGGGAGCTGTTTTTT. The chain uses TRBV12-3 or TRBV12-4 and TRBJ2-2; TRBD1 matches 10 bases. This CDR3 region has 19 residues. J lost 3 bases, V lost 6 bases, and 16 bases had no gene match.

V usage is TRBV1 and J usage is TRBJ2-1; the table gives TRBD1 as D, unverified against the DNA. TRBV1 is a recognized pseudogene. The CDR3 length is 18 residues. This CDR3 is CTSSLRGAGQGFYNEQFF. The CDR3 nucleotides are TGCACCAGCAGCCTACGGGGCGCGGGACAGGGTTTTTACAATGAGCAGTTCTTC.

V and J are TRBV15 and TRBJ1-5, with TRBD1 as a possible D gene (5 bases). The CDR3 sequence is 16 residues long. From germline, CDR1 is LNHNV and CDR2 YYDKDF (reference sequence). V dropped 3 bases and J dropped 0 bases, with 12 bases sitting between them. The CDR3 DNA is TGTGCCACCAGCAGCCGGCCGGGGGATAGCAATCAGCCCCAGCATTTT. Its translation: CATSSRPGDSNQPQHF.

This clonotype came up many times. CDR3 nucleotides: TGCGCCAGCAGTCTAGAGTACAATGAGCAGTTCTTC. It encodes CASSLEYNEQFF. This chain joins TRBV5-1 and TRBJ2-1; no definite D call. The CDR3 loop spans 12 amino acids. CDR1 is SGHRS, CDR2 YFSETQ, per germline. The V and J ends lost 5 bases and 4 bases respectively, with 7 bases between them.

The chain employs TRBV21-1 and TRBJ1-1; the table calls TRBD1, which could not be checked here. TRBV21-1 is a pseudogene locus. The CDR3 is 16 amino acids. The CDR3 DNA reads TGTGCCAGCAGCTCCAGGGGGGGCAGGGTGAGAGCTGAAGCTTTCTTT. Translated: CASSSRGGRVRAEAFF.

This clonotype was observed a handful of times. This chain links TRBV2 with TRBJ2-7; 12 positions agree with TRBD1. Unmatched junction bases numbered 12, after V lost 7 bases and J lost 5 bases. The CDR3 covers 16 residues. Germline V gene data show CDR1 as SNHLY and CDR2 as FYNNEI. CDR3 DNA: TGTGCCAGCACCGATGGACCGGGACAGGGGGCCAACGAGCAGTACTTC. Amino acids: CASTDGPGQGANEQYF.

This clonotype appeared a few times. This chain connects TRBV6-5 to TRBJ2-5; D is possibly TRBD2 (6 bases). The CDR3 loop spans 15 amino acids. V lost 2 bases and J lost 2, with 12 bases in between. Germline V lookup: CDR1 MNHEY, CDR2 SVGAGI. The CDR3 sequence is CASSYPGTAQETQYF. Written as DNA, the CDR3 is TGTGCCAGCAGTTACCCCGGGACTGCGCAAGAGACCCAGTACTTC.

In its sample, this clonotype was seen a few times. The CDR3 reads CASSQPARGGRADTQYF. The CDR3 bases are TGCGCCAGCAGCCAACCCGCCCGGGGGGGTCGGGCAGATACGCAGTATTTT. The chain carries TRBV4-3 and TRBJ2-3; TRBD2 matches at 8 bases. Per germline, CDR1 LGHNA and CDR2 YSLEER. Germline trimming cut 2 bases from V and 4 bases from J; bases unmatched to any gene: 11. CDR3 length equals 17 residues.

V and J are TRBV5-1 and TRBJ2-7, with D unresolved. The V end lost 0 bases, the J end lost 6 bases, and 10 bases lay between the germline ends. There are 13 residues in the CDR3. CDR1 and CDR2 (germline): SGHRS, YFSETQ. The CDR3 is CASSLVSGSEQYF. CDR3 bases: TGCGCCAGCAGCTTGGTATCCGGTTCCGAGCAGTACTTC.

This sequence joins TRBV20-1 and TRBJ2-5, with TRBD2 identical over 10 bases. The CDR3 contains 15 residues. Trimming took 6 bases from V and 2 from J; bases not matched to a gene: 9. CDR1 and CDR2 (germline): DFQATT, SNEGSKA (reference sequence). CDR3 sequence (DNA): TGCAGTGCGCCTTCCCTAGCGGGGGCTCAAGAGACCCAGTACTTC. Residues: CSAPSLAGAQETQYF.

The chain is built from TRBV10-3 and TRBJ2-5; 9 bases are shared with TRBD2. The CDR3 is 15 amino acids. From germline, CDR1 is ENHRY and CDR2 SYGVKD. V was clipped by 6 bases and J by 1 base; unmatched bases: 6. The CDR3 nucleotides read TGTGCCATCAGATTTAGCGGGGGAACCCAAGAGACCCAGTACTTC. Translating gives CAIRFSGGTQETQYF.

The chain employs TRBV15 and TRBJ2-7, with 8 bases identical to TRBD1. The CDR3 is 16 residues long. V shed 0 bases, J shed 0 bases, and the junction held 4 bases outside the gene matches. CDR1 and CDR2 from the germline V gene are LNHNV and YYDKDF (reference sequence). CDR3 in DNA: TGTGCCACCAGCAGAGATCGGGGGACAGGCTCCTACGAGCAGTACGTC. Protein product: CATSRDRGTGSYEQYV.

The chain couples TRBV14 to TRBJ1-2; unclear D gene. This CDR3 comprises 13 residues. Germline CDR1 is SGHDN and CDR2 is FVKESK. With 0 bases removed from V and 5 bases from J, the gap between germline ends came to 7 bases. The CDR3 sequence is CASSQDLQYGYTF. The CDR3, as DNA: TGTGCCAGCAGCCAAGATTTGCAGTATGGCTACACCTTC.

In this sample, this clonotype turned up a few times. The CDR3 nucleotides read TGTGCCAGCAGTAACAGTAGGCATGAGCAGTTCTTC. Protein product: CASSNSRHEQFF. The gene calls are TRBV12-3 or TRBV12-4 and TRBJ2-1; no clear D gene. V lost 5 bases, J lost 8 bases, and 10 bases lay in between. The length of the CDR3 is 12 residues.

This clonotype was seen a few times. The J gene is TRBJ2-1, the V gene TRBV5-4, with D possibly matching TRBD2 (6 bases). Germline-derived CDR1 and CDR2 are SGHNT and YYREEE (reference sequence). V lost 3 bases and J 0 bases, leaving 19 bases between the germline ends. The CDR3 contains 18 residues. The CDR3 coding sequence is TGTGCCAGCAGCTCGTCCGGGAGTGTCCTTAGCTCCTACAATGAGCAGTTCTTC. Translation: CASSSSGSVLSSYNEQFF.

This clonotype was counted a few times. This CDR3 is CASRDRKYEQYV. Here the CDR3 DNA reads TGTGCCAGCCGGGACAGAAAGTACGAGCAGTACGTC. The J gene is TRBJ2-7, the V gene TRBV6-2 or TRBV6-3, with TRBD1 identical over 7 bases. Germline V lookup: CDR1 MNHEY, CDR2 SVGEGT. After removal of 8 bases from V and 4 bases from J, the junction contained 5 bases not matched to a gene. The CDR3 runs to 12 residues.

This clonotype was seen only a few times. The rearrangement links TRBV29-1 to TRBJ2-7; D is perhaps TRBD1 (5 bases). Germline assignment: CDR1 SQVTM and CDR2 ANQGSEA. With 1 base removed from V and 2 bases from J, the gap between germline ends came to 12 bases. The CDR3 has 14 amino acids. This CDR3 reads CSVEGQGETYEQYF. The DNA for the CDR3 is TGCAGCGTTGAAGGTCAGGGCGAAACCTACGAGCAGTACTTC.

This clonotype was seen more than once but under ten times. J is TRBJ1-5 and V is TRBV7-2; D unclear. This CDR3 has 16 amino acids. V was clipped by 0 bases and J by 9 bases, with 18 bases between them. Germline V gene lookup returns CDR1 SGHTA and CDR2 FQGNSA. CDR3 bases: TGTGCCAGCAGCTTAGCCGCCGAGAGGGTTTATCTGCCCCAGCATTTT. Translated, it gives CASSLAAERVYLPQHF.

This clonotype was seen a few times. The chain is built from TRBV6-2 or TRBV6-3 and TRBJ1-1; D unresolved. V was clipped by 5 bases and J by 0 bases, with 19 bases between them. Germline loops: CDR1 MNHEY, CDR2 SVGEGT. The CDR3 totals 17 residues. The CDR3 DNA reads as TGTGCCAGCAGTGTACTCCCTCAGACACCGATGAACACTGAAGCTTTCTTT. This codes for CASSVLPQTPMNTEAFF.

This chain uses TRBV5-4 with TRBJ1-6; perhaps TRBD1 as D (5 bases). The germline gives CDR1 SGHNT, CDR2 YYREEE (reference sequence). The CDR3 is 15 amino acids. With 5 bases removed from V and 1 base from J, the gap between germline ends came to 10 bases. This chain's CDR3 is CASRVGGSYNSPLHF. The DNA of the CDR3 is TGTGCCAGCAGGGTTGGGGGATCCTATAATTCACCCCTCCACTTT. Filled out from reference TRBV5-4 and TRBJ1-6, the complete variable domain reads ETGVTQSPTHLIKTRGQQVTLRCSSQSGHNTVSWYQQALGQGPQFIFQYYREEENGRGNFPPRFSGLQFPNYSSELNVNALELDDSALYLCASRVGGSYNSPLHFGNGTRLTVT.

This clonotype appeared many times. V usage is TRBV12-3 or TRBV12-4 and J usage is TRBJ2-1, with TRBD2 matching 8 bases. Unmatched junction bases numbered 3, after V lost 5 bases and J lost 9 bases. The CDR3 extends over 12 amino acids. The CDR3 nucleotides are TGTGCCAGCAGTGGACTAGCATTTGAGCAGTTCTTC. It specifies CASSGLAFEQFF.

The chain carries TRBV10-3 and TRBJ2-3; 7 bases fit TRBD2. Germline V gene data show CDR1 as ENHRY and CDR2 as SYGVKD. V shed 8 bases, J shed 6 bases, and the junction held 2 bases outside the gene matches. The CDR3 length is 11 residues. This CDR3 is CAIDSGDTQYF. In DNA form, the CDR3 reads TGTGCCATCGATAGCGGGGATACGCAGTATTTT.